The next 11 T cell receptor beta chains were all read from a single sample in a study of shared clonotypes between healthy human individuals. Assay: immunoSEQ multiplex PCR; the TCRdb copy retains only in-frame clones and omits some. Of around 1.5 million clones in the sample, under 99% were seen once. Sequencing used naive CD4+ T cells sorted from blood. Subset reported: CD45RA+ positively selected. These receptors came from a man in his thirties or forties in good health.

The chain has TRBV7-9 and TRBJ2-7; D not resolved. Trimming took off 0 bases at V and 6 bases at J, with 12 bases between the two ends. Germline lookup yields CDR1 SEHNR and CDR2 FQNEAQ (reference sequence). The CDR3 extends over 14 amino acids. Here the CDR3 reads CASSLAAGPGEQYF. The CDR3 DNA reads TGTGCCAGCAGCTTAGCGGCAGGTCCGGGCGAGCAGTACTTC.

The chain combines TRBV2 with TRBJ2-3; 12 nucleotides line up with TRBD2. This CDR3 region has 16 residues. J was trimmed by 5 bases and V by 4 bases; bases with no gene match: 7. Germline values: CDR1 SNHLY, CDR2 FYNNEI. DNA of the CDR3: TGTGCCAGCAGTGGGCTAGCGGGAGGGCCAGGAGATACGCAGTATTTT. Amino acids: CASSGLAGGPGDTQYF.

The CDR3 is CASSVGSTGELFF. Written as DNA, the CDR3 is TGTGCCAGCAGTGTGGGGTCCACCGGGGAGCTGTTTTTT. This chain connects TRBV2 to TRBJ2-2; D gene ambiguous. CDR1 is SNHLY, CDR2 FYNNEI, per germline. This CDR3 is 13 amino acids long. V shed 4 bases and J shed 4 bases, with 7 bases lying between them. Drawing the rest from reference TRBV2 and TRBJ2-2, the complete variable domain is EPEVTQTPSHQVTQMGQEVILRCVPISNHLYFYWYRQILGQKVEFLVSFYNNEISEKSEIFDDQFSVERPDGSNFTLKIRSTKLEDSAMYFCASSVGSTGELFFGEGSRLTVL.

The chain combines TRBV5-5 with TRBJ2-1; TRBD2 might be the D (5 bases). Germline CDR1 reads SGHKS; CDR2 reads YYEKEE (reference sequence). V lost 1 base, J lost 3 bases, and 11 bases lay in between. There are 15 residues in the CDR3. The CDR3 DNA reads as TGTGCCAGCAGCTTGAGGAGCGGAGACTACAATGAGCAGTTCTTC. This encodes CASSLRSGDYNEQFF.

This chain links TRBV10-3 with TRBJ2-1; D may be TRBD1 (6 bases). The CDR3 spans 15 residues. The V end was cut by 2 bases, the J end by 8 bases, with 16 bases between. Per germline, CDR1 ENHRY and CDR2 SYGVKD. CDR3 sequence: CAISEARGSAHEQFF. The CDR3 nucleotides are TGTGCCATCAGTGAGGCCAGGGGATCAGCCCATGAGCAGTTCTTC.

Here the CDR3 reads CASSLRLDHTDTQYF. The CDR3 nucleotides read TGTGCCAGCAGCTTACGGCTGGATCACACAGATACGCAGTATTTT. The genes are TRBV7-2 and TRBJ2-3; D remains ambiguous. V shed 2 bases and J shed 2 bases, with 11 bases lying between them. The CDR3 contains 15 residues. Germline V gene data show CDR1 as SGHTA and CDR2 as FQGNSA.

The chain is built from TRBV6-1 and TRBJ1-5; D is perhaps TRBD1 (6 bases). Per the germline V gene, CDR1 is MNHNS and CDR2 is SASEGT. The V end lost 4 bases, the J end lost 5 bases, and 21 bases lay between the germline ends. The CDR3 length is 17 residues. CDR3 DNA: TGTGCCAGCAGTGTATACCACAGGGAGGGGAGGGATCAGCCCCAGCATTTT. Amino acids: CASSVYHREGRDQPQHF.

The rearrangement joins TRBV6-5 to TRBJ2-5; TRBD1 agrees at 10 bases. V lost 4 bases, J lost 6 bases, and 8 bases stayed unmatched. Germline loops: CDR1 MNHEY, CDR2 SVGAGI. CDR3 size: 15 residues. The CDR3 reads CASSFRDRGRQTQYF. The CDR3 DNA reads as TGTGCCAGCAGTTTCCGGGACAGGGGCCGACAGACCCAGTACTTC.

This clone was observed a single time. The V call is TRBV19, the J call TRBJ2-7, with D perhaps TRBD2 (5 bases). Germline CDR1 reads LNHDA; CDR2 reads SQIVND (reference sequence). This CDR3 spans 16 amino acids. Trimming removed 3 bases at V and 3 bases at J, with 18 bases between. The DNA for the CDR3 is TGTGCCAGTAGTATTGTTCTTGGAGGCTTCGGCTACGAGCAGTACTTC. It is translated as CASSIVLGGFGYEQYF.

The chain carries TRBV4-3 and TRBJ2-7; the match to TRBD2 covers 7 bases. Germline V lookup: CDR1 LGHNA, CDR2 YSLEER. The CDR3 has 16 amino acids. The V gene end was trimmed by 1 base and the J gene end by 5 bases; junction bases not matched to a gene: 11. The CDR3 loop is CASSQGTGGWANEQYF. CDR3 in DNA: TGCGCCAGCAGCCAAGGGACGGGAGGATGGGCCAACGAGCAGTACTTC.

The chain has TRBV12-5 and TRBJ1-1; TRBD1 matches at 9 bases. Germline loops: CDR1 LGHNT, CDR2 FRNRAP. CDR3 length: 18 amino acids. Germline trimming cut 5 bases from V and 0 bases from J; bases unmatched to any gene: 13. The CDR3 reads CASGPGASGTGLNTEAFF. In DNA, the CDR3 is TGTGCTAGTGGTCCTGGGGCTTCCGGGACAGGGCTGAACACTGAAGCTTTCTTT.